This T cell receptor (beta chain) comes out of a study of T cells in Graves' hyperthyroidism and ophthalmopathy. Findings and caveats of the study: Also found in blood were most expanded thyroid clonotypes above 0.001.

The source material, RNA transcripts, was used to amplify TCR beta CDR3 regions. An initial round of RT-PCR targeting the TCR CDR3 relied on the HTBI primer set. In TCRdb, the multiplex PCR reads were re-called with MiXCR into one record per CDR3 protein. The data hold hundreds of thousands of distinct CDR3 sequences, with 30% to 40% observed a single time. V was clipped by 6 bases and J by 9 bases, with 18 bases between them. The CDR3 covers 13 residues. CDR1 and CDR2 (germline): SEHNR, FQNEAQ (reference sequence). Hyperthyroidism patients were newly diagnosed, had disease duration under 2 months, and were aged 18 to 65 years. 10 ml of fresh peripheral blood supplied the PBMCs. As to this clonotype: Its antigen is not identified.

This rearrangement joins TRBV7-9 to TRBJ2-7; D unresolved. The clonotype comes from a middle-aged woman with Graves' hyperthyroidism. Sequenced input: blood. CDR3 nucleotide sequence: TGTGCCAGCAGTTTAATCGGGCACCACGGGCAGTACTTC. Translating it yields CASSLIGHHGQYF.